These 20 T cell receptor beta chains originate from one sample sequenced in a study of technical replicates of blood from a handful of donors. Some clones are missing from TCRdb's copy, which holds only in-frame ones; the method was immunoSEQ multiplex PCR. The table has approximately 15,000 clones, 80% to 90% seen once. Sequenced: PBMCs. All receptors derive from a human donor in good health.

The chain is built from TRBV6-4 and TRBJ1-5; D may be TRBD1 (6 bases). Germline V gives CDR1 MRHNA, CDR2 SNTAGT. Deletions cut 5 bases from V and 5 bases from J, with 10 bases between. The CDR3 has 13 amino acids. The CDR3 DNA reads as TGTGCCAGCAGTTCAGGGGATGATCAGCCCCAGCATTTT. Its protein is CASSSGDDQPQHF.

This clone showed up just a few times. V gene TRBV5-4 combines with J gene TRBJ1-1, with 9 bases aligning to TRBD1. Per germline, CDR1 SGHNT and CDR2 YYREEE (reference sequence). J gave up 6 bases and V 3 bases, and 9 bases lay outside the gene matches. CDR3 length: 15 amino acids. In DNA form, the CDR3 reads TGTGCCAGCAGCTCAGACGGGACAGGGTTCTCTGAAGCTTTCTTT. It codes for CASSSDGTGFSEAFF.

This clone was detected a few times. This sequence joins TRBV18 and TRBJ1-1; 7 bases fit TRBD1. The germline V gene encodes CDR1 KGHSH and CDR2 LQKENI. V was pared by 6 bases and J by 6 bases, with 10 bases of the junction left unmatched. The length of the CDR3 is 14 residues. CDR3 bases: TGTGCCAGCTCGCCAGGACAGGCTAGGTCTGAAGCTTTCTTT. Its protein product is CASSPGQARSEAFF.

This sequence joins TRBV5-4 and TRBJ2-2; 7 nucleotides agree with TRBD1. V shed 3 bases, J shed 4 bases, and the junction held 15 bases outside the gene matches. From germline, CDR1 is SGHNT and CDR2 YYREEE (reference sequence). CDR3 length equals 18 residues. CDR3 amino acids: CASSSKNRQGSSTGELFF. For the CDR3, the DNA is TGTGCCAGCAGCTCAAAAAACAGACAGGGAAGTAGCACCGGGGAGCTGTTTTTT.

V usage is TRBV6-5 and J usage is TRBJ2-1; the D gene is possibly TRBD2 (6 bases). CDR1 is MNHEY and CDR2 is SVGAGI in the germline V gene. CDR3 size: 15 residues. Trimming took 5 bases from V and 5 from J, leaving 16 bases between them. CDR3 region: CASSGVTSLDNEQFF. The CDR3 region has the DNA TGTGCCAGCAGTGGCGTGACTAGTTTGGACAATGAGCAGTTCTTC.

The chain uses TRBV9 and TRBJ2-1; D may be TRBD1 (6 bases). The V and J ends lost 4 bases and 4 bases respectively, with 18 bases between them. The germline V gene encodes CDR1 SGDLS and CDR2 YYNGEE. This CDR3 contains 16 residues. CDR3 sequence reads: CASSSTGLGAYNEQFF. The CDR3 DNA reads TGTGCCAGCAGCTCGACAGGCCTCGGGGCGTACAATGAGCAGTTCTTC.

V and J are TRBV2 and TRBJ2-5; 9 nucleotides agree with TRBD2. This CDR3 spans 14 amino acids. V lost 4 bases and J lost 5; bases outside the gene matches: 5. Germline V gene lookup returns CDR1 SNHLY and CDR2 FYNNEI. The CDR3 nucleotides are TGTGCCAGCAGTGGAGGACTAGCGTACGAGACCCAGTACTTC. This gives the protein CASSGGLAYETQYF. Combining the CDR3 with reference TRBV2 and TRBJ2-5 gives the whole variable domain EPEVTQTPSHQVTQMGQEVILRCVPISNHLYFYWYRQILGQKVEFLVSFYNNEISEKSEIFDDQFSVERPDGSNFTLKIRSTKLEDSAMYFCASSGGLAYETQYFGPGTRLLVL.

This clone was observed once. The V and J genes are TRBV2 and TRBJ2-5; TRBD2 matches 9 bases. J was trimmed by 4 bases and V by 7 bases; bases with no gene match: 16. CDR1 is SNHLY, CDR2 FYNNEI, per germline. CDR3 length equals 17 residues. CDR3 coding DNA: TGTGCCAGCACCTCCTCGGAGGGACTAGCCTTCGGAGAGACCCAGTACTTC. This codes for CASTSSEGLAFGETQYF.

The V gene is TRBV2, the J gene TRBJ2-7; D call uncertain. Germline lookup yields CDR1 SNHLY and CDR2 FYNNEI. Between the trimmed V and J ends, which lost 3 bases and 3 bases, there was a span of 3 bases. This CDR3 is built from 11 residues. Here the CDR3 reads CASSDYYEQYF. Written as DNA, the CDR3 is TGTGCCAGCAGTGATTACTACGAGCAGTACTTC. Supplemented by reference TRBV2 and TRBJ2-7, the full variable domain reads EPEVTQTPSHQVTQMGQEVILRCVPISNHLYFYWYRQILGQKVEFLVSFYNNEISEKSEIFDDQFSVERPDGSNFTLKIRSTKLEDSAMYFCASSDYYEQYFGPGTRLTVT.

This sequence joins TRBV6-1 and TRBJ2-5, with 7 bases lining up with TRBD1. The CDR3 spans 13 residues. V was clipped by 8 bases and J by 1 base; unmatched bases: 4. Germline-derived CDR1 and CDR2 are MNHNS and SASEGT. DNA of the CDR3: TGTGCCAGCGACAGGGATCCCCAAGAGACCCAGTACTTC. It codes for CASDRDPQETQYF.

V usage is TRBV5-4 and J usage is TRBJ1-4; weak D call: TRBD1 (5 bases). CDR1 is SGHNT and CDR2 is YYREEE in the germline V gene (reference sequence). Trimming cost V 4 bases and J 3 bases, with 16 bases left between them. The CDR3 has 16 amino acids. CDR3 protein: CASSPTGERANEKLFF. The DNA for the CDR3 is TGTGCCAGCAGCCCGACGGGGGAGAGGGCTAATGAAAAACTGTTTTTT. The complete variable domain, with remaining parts taken from reference TRBV5-4 and TRBJ1-4, reads ETGVTQSPTHLIKTRGQQVTLRCSSQSGHNTVSWYQQALGQGPQFIFQYYREEENGRGNFPPRFSGLQFPNYSSELNVNALELDDSALYLCASSPTGERANEKLFFGSGTQLSVL.

The chain uses TRBV6-1 and TRBJ2-7; D might be TRBD1 (6 bases). Trimming left V 5 bases short and J 1 base short, with 12 bases between. The CDR3 contains 14 residues. Germline-derived CDR1 and CDR2 are MNHNS and SASEGT. CDR3 loop: CASSRTASSYEQYF. The CDR3, as DNA: TGTGCCAGCAGTCGGACAGCCAGTTCCTACGAGCAGTACTTC.

This clone has a handful of counts. The chain carries TRBV19 and TRBJ1-3, with 7 bases that match TRBD1. The CDR3 runs 19 residues. V lost 4 bases, J lost 0 bases, and 15 bases stayed unmatched. Germline V gene lookup returns CDR1 LNHDA and CDR2 SQIVND (reference sequence). The CDR3 DNA reads as TGTGCCAGTAGTACCTTGCCGGGACAGACAAAGAGCTCTGGAAACACCATATATTTT. This translates into CASSTLPGQTKSSGNTIYF.

This clone has only a few counts. The rearrangement uses TRBV4-1 and TRBJ2-7; no clear D gene. The V gene lost 0 bases and the J gene lost 1 base, with 4 bases spanning the gap. Per germline, CDR1 MGHRA and CDR2 YSYEKL. The CDR3 length is 13 residues. The DNA of the CDR3 is TGCGCCAGCAGCCAAGAAATATCCTACGAGCAGTACTTC. The encoded protein is CASSQEISYEQYF.

The chain employs TRBV5-4 and TRBJ2-7; perhaps TRBD1 as D (7 bases). The CDR3 totals 15 residues. Trimming removed 4 bases at V and 6 bases at J, with 20 bases between. CDR1 and CDR2 (germline): SGHNT, YYREEE (reference sequence). The CDR3 here is CASSAGQPVGVEQYF. The DNA of the CDR3 is TGTGCCAGCAGCGCGGGACAGCCAGTCGGGGTCGAGCAGTACTTC.

The chain joins TRBV28 to TRBJ2-3; TRBD2 agrees at 13 bases. Germline V gene sequence: CDR1 MDHEN, CDR2 SYDVKM. V shed 6 bases and J 6 bases; nucleotides not matched to a gene: 6. The CDR3 runs 15 residues. Written as DNA, the CDR3 is TGTGCCAGCAGCCCCGGACTAGCGGGGGCCGATACGCAGTATTTT. This codes for CASSPGLAGADTQYF.

The V call is TRBV9, the J call TRBJ1-3; D is uncertain. CDR1 SGDLS and CDR2 YYNGEE come from the germline V gene. V lost 0 bases to trimming and J lost 10 bases, with 14 bases between them. The CDR3 has 14 residues. The CDR3 coding sequence is TGTGCCAGCAGCGTAGAACGTACGAGAGGGACCATATATTTT. Protein: CASSVERTRGTIYF.

The genes are TRBV5-4 and TRBJ1-2; no clear D. Germline CDR1 and CDR2: SGHNT and YYREEE (reference sequence). The CDR3 runs to 17 residues. V was pared by 4 bases and J by 0 bases, with 19 bases between. CDR3 amino acids: CASSDKDGQTPNYGYTF. CDR3 nucleotide sequence: TGTGCCAGCAGCGACAAAGACGGCCAAACCCCTAACTATGGCTACACCTTC.

The chain carries TRBV4-1 and TRBJ2-7; 8 bases match TRBD2. The V gene's germline CDR1 is MGHRA and CDR2 YSYEKL. The junction had 5 bases not matched to a gene; V was cut back by 0 bases and J by 7 bases. This CDR3 comprises 14 residues. The CDR3 region has the DNA TGCGCCAGCAGCCAAGATATAGCGGGGAGGGAGCAGTACTTC. It translates to CASSQDIAGREQYF.

This chain links TRBV30 with TRBJ2-1; TRBD2 matches at 8 bases. CDR3 size: 13 residues. Germline values: CDR1 GTSNPN, CDR2 SVGIG (reference sequence). Trimming removed 0 bases from V and 9 bases from J; junction bases left unmatched: 4. CDR3 sequence reads: CAWSVNGRGEQFF. The CDR3 DNA reads as TGTGCCTGGAGTGTTAACGGGAGGGGTGAGCAGTTCTTC.